This T cell receptor beta chain came from a study of OX40 agonist ivuxolimab in advanced cancers. Repertoires were generated with immunoSEQ multiplex PCR, while TCRdb's copy carries only in-frame clones and drops some. The data contain around 40,000 clones, more than 75% of them singletons. This CDR3 region has 10 residues. Germline V gives CDR1 MDHEN, CDR2 SYDVKM. Trimming removed 11 bases at V and 4 bases at J, with 8 bases between. The receptor was derived from an adult with an advanced solid tumor such as melanoma, head and neck, liver or kidney cancer. The sequencing here drew on CD4+ or CD8+ T cells sorted from blood, taken in a trial of the OX40 agonist ivuxolimab. The chain carries TRBV28 and TRBJ1-1; D unresolved. The CDR3 coding sequence is TGTGCCGCGTGGGGCACTGAAGCTTTCTTT. Its translation: CAAWGTEAFF.